A single sample is the source of the 30 T cell receptor beta chains below, sequenced in a study of identical twins. A single record per CDR3 protein comes from TCRdb applying MiXCR to the 5' RACE reads. The sample holds roughly 770,000 distinct CDR3 sequences, 15% to 20% seen once. These data also formed part of another study, on T cells expressing NK-cell markers.

Sequences were obtained from PBMCs. All receptors derive from a woman under 30 in good health.

The chain employs TRBV3-1 and TRBJ2-7; 14 nucleotides match TRBD2. The germline V gene has CDR1 LGHDT and CDR2 YNNKEL (reference sequence). The CDR3 loop spans 19 amino acids. The V and J ends lost 2 bases and 3 bases, in that order; junction bases with no gene match: 12. This chain's CDR3 is CASSQSPGLAGGGYYEQYF. The DNA for the CDR3 is TGTGCCAGCAGCCAAAGCCCTGGACTAGCGGGAGGCGGCTACTACGAGCAGTACTTC.

This clonotype has more than one count but fewer than ten. The chain uses TRBV25-1 and TRBJ2-3; a weak D match, TRBD2 (6 bases). V gave up 4 bases and J gave up 4 bases, with 9 bases separating them. The CDR3 loop spans 13 amino acids. CDR1 and CDR2 from the germline V gene are MGHDK and SYGVNS. The CDR3 region has the DNA TGTGCCAGCAGTGTCGGGAGTTCAGATACGCAGTATTTT. Its translation is CASSVGSSDTQYF.

This clonotype has ten or more counts. This chain joins TRBV5-6 and TRBJ2-2; D is unresolved. V lost 0 bases to trimming and J lost 1 base, with 1 base between them. The CDR3 runs to 13 residues. The germline CDR1 and CDR2 sequences are SGHDT and YYEEEE. Here the CDR3 DNA reads TGTGCCAGCAGCTTGGTGAACACCGGGGAGCTGTTTTTT. Encoded protein: CASSLVNTGELFF.

This chain connects TRBV7-3 to TRBJ2-2; TRBD2 is a possible D gene (5 bases). Trimming cost V 5 bases and J 8 bases, with 12 bases left between them. This CDR3 spans 13 amino acids. Germline V gene sequence: CDR1 SGHTA, CDR2 FQGTGA. The CDR3 region is CASSRDERGELFF. CDR3 DNA sequence: TGTGCCAGCAGCCGAGACGAGCGGGGGGAGCTGTTTTTT.

This chain joins TRBV29-1 and TRBJ2-1; 8 positions match TRBD2. CDR3 size: 14 residues. The ends lost 4 bases at V and 6 bases at J; junction bases unmatched: 8. Germline CDR1 reads SQVTM; CDR2 reads ANQGSEA. CDR3 sequence: CSVVGGRHLNEQFF. The CDR3, as DNA: TGCAGCGTTGTCGGCGGGAGGCACCTCAATGAGCAGTTCTTC.

The chain joins TRBV7-9 to TRBJ2-5; the D gene is possibly TRBD1 (6 bases). Germline V gene sequence: CDR1 SEHNR, CDR2 FQNEAQ (reference sequence). Trimming shortened V by 1 base and J by 4 bases, and 13 bases separated the two germline ends. CDR3 length equals 15 residues. CDR3 sequence reads: CASSLGGQIGETQYF. The CDR3 nucleotides read TGTGCCAGCAGCTTAGGGGGGCAGATCGGAGAGACCCAGTACTTC.

The V call is TRBV5-1, the J call TRBJ1-1; TRBD1 is a possible D gene (5 bases). Trimming took 4 bases from V and 5 from J, leaving 12 bases between them. Germline V gene data show CDR1 as SGHRS and CDR2 as YFSETQ. The CDR3 contains 13 residues. This CDR3 is CASSILGATEAFF. CDR3 in DNA: TGCGCCAGCAGCATCCTAGGGGCGACTGAAGCTTTCTTT. Full variable domain (outside the CDR3, taken from reference TRBV5-1 and TRBJ1-1): KAGVTQTPRYLIKTRGQQVTLSCSPISGHRSVSWYQQTPGQGLQFLFEYFSETQRNKGNFPGRFSGRQFSNSRSEMNVSTLELGDSALYLCASSILGATEAFFGQGTRLTVV.

The chain uses TRBV20-1 and TRBJ1-2, with D unclear. Germline V gene data show CDR1 as DFQATT and CDR2 as SNEGSKA (reference sequence). This CDR3 contains 11 residues. The V and J ends lost 3 bases and 7 bases respectively, with 9 bases between them. For the CDR3, the DNA is TGCAGTGCTAGCGGAAAGGCTGGCTACACCTTC. It codes for CSASGKAGYTF.

The rearrangement links TRBV27 to TRBJ2-5; 10 bases line up with TRBD2. CDR1 is MNHEY and CDR2 is SMNVEV in the germline V gene (reference sequence). This CDR3 region has 16 residues. Trimming at V came to 4 bases and at J to 4 bases, leaving 9 bases not matched to a gene. CDR3 nucleotides: TGTGCCAGCAGTTCAGGACTAGCGGCTATGGGAGAGACCCAGTACTTC. Its protein product is CASSSGLAAMGETQYF.

V usage is TRBV12-3 or TRBV12-4 and J usage is TRBJ2-3; TRBD2 matches 10 bases. J gave up 3 bases and V 7 bases, and 13 bases lay outside the gene matches. The CDR3 runs 17 residues. The CDR3 region is CASTNRAGGWGTDTQYF. In DNA form, the CDR3 reads TGTGCCAGCACCAACCGAGCGGGAGGGTGGGGGACAGATACGCAGTATTTT.

CDR3 DNA sequence: TGTGCCACCAGCAGAGATGCAGATTACGAGCAGTACTTC. Residues: CATSRDADYEQYF. The chain joins TRBV15 to TRBJ2-7; no definite D call. The CDR3 is 13 amino acids. From germline, CDR1 is LNHNV and CDR2 YYDKDF (reference sequence). V was pared by 0 bases and J by 4 bases, with 7 bases between.

This clonotype was seen ten or more times. This chain links TRBV20-1 with TRBJ1-5, with D tentatively TRBD1 (5 bases). CDR3 length equals 13 residues. Trimming left V 3 bases short and J 7 bases short, with 13 bases between. CDR1 and CDR2 (germline): DFQATT, SNEGSKA (reference sequence). CDR3 bases: TGCAGTGCTAGTCGTAGGGCAGGGCAGCCCCAGCATTTT. It specifies CSASRRAGQPQHF.

The chain combines TRBV29-1 with TRBJ2-5; TRBD2 might be the D (6 bases). Trimming removed 1 base from V and 2 bases from J, with 17 bases in between. Germline-derived CDR1 and CDR2 are SQVTM and ANQGSEA. The CDR3 runs 16 residues. The DNA for the CDR3 is TGCAGCGTTGAAGCGCCGGGACTCATGAAACAAGAGACCCAGTACTTC. Translating gives CSVEAPGLMKQETQYF.

This chain links TRBV9 with TRBJ1-3; D possibly corresponds to TRBD1 (6 bases). Germline values: CDR1 SGDLS, CDR2 YYNGEE. Between the trimmed V and J ends, which lost 3 bases and 4 bases, there was a span of 14 bases. CDR3 length: 15 amino acids. CDR3: CASSAYTGIGNTIYF. DNA of the CDR3: TGTGCCAGCAGCGCGTATACAGGGATCGGAAACACCATATATTTT.

This chain joins TRBV3-1 and TRBJ1-1; D may be TRBD1 (6 bases). Germline V gene sequence: CDR1 LGHDT, CDR2 YNNKEL (reference sequence). The V and J ends lost 5 bases and 0 bases respectively, with 19 bases between them. This CDR3 comprises 17 residues. CDR3 region: CASSGGRDNLVNTEAFF. The CDR3, as DNA: TGTGCCAGCAGCGGAGGCCGGGACAACCTAGTGAACACTGAAGCTTTCTTT.

The chain has TRBV9 and TRBJ2-1; 9 nucleotides match TRBD2. Trimming at V came to 0 bases and at J to 6 bases, leaving 10 bases not matched to a gene. Germline assignment: CDR1 SGDLS and CDR2 YYNGEE. CDR3 size: 17 residues. The CDR3 spells CASSVDGPSGVRNEQFF. The CDR3 bases are TGTGCCAGCAGCGTAGATGGTCCTAGCGGGGTGCGCAATGAGCAGTTCTTC.

This clonotype was counted only a few times. The V gene is TRBV6-1, the J gene TRBJ2-3, with TRBD2 identical over 8 bases. The germline CDR1 and CDR2 sequences are MNHNS and SASEGT. With 7 bases clipped from V and 2 bases from J, the junction kept 11 bases outside the gene matches. The CDR3 sequence is 16 residues long. The chain's CDR3 is CASNPGLGTPTDTQYF. The DNA of the CDR3 is TGTGCCAGCAATCCGGGACTAGGGACCCCCACAGATACGCAGTATTTT.

J is TRBJ2-1 and V is TRBV5-1; TRBD2 is a possible D gene (6 bases). V was trimmed by 4 bases and J by 8 bases, leaving 16 bases between them. This CDR3 has 14 residues. CDR1 is SGHRS and CDR2 is YFSETQ in the germline V gene. CDR3 bases: TGCGCCAGCAGCGGAGGGCCCCAGTCGGATGAGCAGTTCTTC. Its protein is CASSGGPQSDEQFF.

In this sample, this clonotype turned up a few times. This chain uses TRBV7-2 with TRBJ2-7; possibly TRBD2 for D (5 bases). Trimming shortened V by 2 bases and J by 4 bases, and 12 bases separated the two germline ends. The germline gives CDR1 SGHTA, CDR2 FQGNSA. There are 14 residues in the CDR3. The CDR3 DNA reads as TGTGCCAGCAGCTTATATAACGGGATTTACGAGCAGTACTTC. Translation: CASSLYNGIYEQYF. The entire variable domain, with the rest obtained from reference TRBV7-2 and TRBJ2-7, is as follows: GAGVSQSPSNKVTEKGKDVELRCDPISGHTALYWYRQSLGQGLEFLIYFQGNSAPDKSGLPSDRFSAERTGGSVSTLTIQRTQQEDSAVYLCASSLYNGIYEQYFGPGTRLTVT.

This clonotype was found a few times. The CDR3 here is CSVFRLAGGETQYF. Here the CDR3 DNA reads TGCAGCGTTTTTCGACTAGCCGGGGGGGAGACCCAGTACTTC. V is TRBV29-1 and J is TRBJ2-5, with 7 bases fitting TRBD2. The CDR3 length is 14 residues. V lost 5 bases and J lost 5; bases outside the gene matches: 11. Germline V gives CDR1 SQVTM, CDR2 ANQGSEA.

The J gene is TRBJ2-7, the V gene TRBV5-4, with 8 bases fitting TRBD2. Germline trimming cut 3 bases from V and 4 bases from J; bases unmatched to any gene: 6. The germline V gene has CDR1 SGHNT and CDR2 YYREEE (reference sequence). The CDR3 runs to 14 residues. CDR3 DNA sequence: TGTGCCAGCAGCTCAGCGGGAGCTCGATACGAGCAGTACTTC. This sequence encodes CASSSAGARYEQYF.

This clonotype was detected a few times. The chain recombines TRBV10-3 with TRBJ2-3; the match to TRBD2 covers 9 bases. CDR3 size: 15 residues. J lost 4 bases, V lost 0 bases, and 2 bases had no gene match. CDR1 ENHRY and CDR2 SYGVKD come from the germline V gene. CDR3 in amino acids: CAISESTSGPDTQYF. The CDR3 DNA reads as TGTGCCATCAGTGAGTCGACTAGCGGACCAGATACGCAGTATTTT.

This clonotype was observed at least ten times. The V call is TRBV5-1, the J call TRBJ1-2; perhaps TRBD1 as D (6 bases). The CDR3 has 14 residues. Trimming stripped 0 bases from V and 6 bases from J, with 12 bases between. The germline V gene has CDR1 SGHRS and CDR2 YFSETQ. This CDR3 is CASSLVRPGDGYTF. CDR3 DNA sequence: TGCGCCAGCAGCTTGGTTCGGCCAGGGGATGGCTACACCTTC. The full variable domain, rest sourced from reference TRBV5-1 and TRBJ1-2, is KAGVTQTPRYLIKTRGQQVTLSCSPISGHRSVSWYQQTPGQGLQFLFEYFSETQRNKGNFPGRFSGRQFSNSRSEMNVSTLELGDSALYLCASSLVRPGDGYTFGSGTRLTVV.

This clonotype has just a few counts. CDR3 nucleotide sequence: TGTGCCAGCAGCTTAAGTCGGGCGTACAATGAGCAGTTCTTC. This codes for CASSLSRAYNEQFF. The chain employs TRBV7-2 and TRBJ2-1; unclear D gene. Germline-derived CDR1 and CDR2 are SGHTA and FQGNSA. The CDR3 spans 14 residues. V lost 2 bases and J lost 4, with 9 bases in between.

The gene calls are TRBV12-3 or TRBV12-4 and TRBJ1-1; 9 positions agree with TRBD1. The CDR3 loop spans 16 amino acids. After removal of 5 bases from V and 1 base from J, the junction contained 8 bases not matched to a gene. CDR3 DNA: TGTGCCAGCAGTGCGGACCCGACAGGGGGGAACACTGAAGCTTTCTTT. Protein: CASSADPTGGNTEAFF.

At least ten counts were recorded for this clonotype. The chain joins TRBV12-3 or TRBV12-4 to TRBJ2-7, with D possibly matching TRBD1 (6 bases). This CDR3 comprises 12 residues. Trimming pared 3 bases from V and 5 bases from J, leaving 8 bases between. CDR3 DNA: TGTGCCAGCAGTTTGAACAGGGACGAGCAGTACTTC. Translating it yields CASSLNRDEQYF.

At least ten counts were recorded for this clonotype. CDR3 nucleotides: TGCGCCAGCAGCTTGGGGACGGAGCAGCCCCAGCATTTT. This codes for CASSLGTEQPQHF. The chain carries TRBV5-1 and TRBJ1-5; no clear D gene. V shed 0 bases and J shed 7 bases, with 8 bases lying between them. Germline CDR1 and CDR2: SGHRS and YFSETQ. The CDR3 consists of 13 residues.

This clonotype has at least ten counts. V usage is TRBV7-8 and J usage is TRBJ2-1; TRBD1 is a possible D gene (5 bases). V lost 2 bases and J 2 bases, leaving 13 bases between the germline ends. The CDR3 contains 16 residues. Germline assignment: CDR1 SGHVS and CDR2 FQNEAQ. The CDR3 DNA reads as TGTGCCAGCAGCTTAACTACACAGGCTACCTACAATGAGCAGTTCTTC. This encodes CASSLTTQATYNEQFF.

This chain uses TRBV19 with TRBJ2-7; D is ambiguous. The CDR3 is 13 residues long. The V gene's germline CDR1 is LNHDA and CDR2 SQIVND (reference sequence). V was cut by 3 bases and J by 5 bases, with 11 bases left in between. CDR3 amino acids: CASSIRARDEQYF. CDR3 bases: TGTGCCAGTAGTATTCGGGCAAGAGACGAGCAGTACTTC.

The chain combines TRBV7-9 with TRBJ2-5; tentatively, D is TRBD1 (6 bases). V lost 5 bases and J 4 bases, leaving 17 bases between the germline ends. Germline CDR1 is SEHNR and CDR2 is FQNEAQ (reference sequence). The CDR3 runs to 15 residues. The CDR3 nucleotides are TGTGCCAGCAGCCTCGGGACACCCTGGGGAGAGACCCAGTACTTC. This encodes CASSLGTPWGETQYF.